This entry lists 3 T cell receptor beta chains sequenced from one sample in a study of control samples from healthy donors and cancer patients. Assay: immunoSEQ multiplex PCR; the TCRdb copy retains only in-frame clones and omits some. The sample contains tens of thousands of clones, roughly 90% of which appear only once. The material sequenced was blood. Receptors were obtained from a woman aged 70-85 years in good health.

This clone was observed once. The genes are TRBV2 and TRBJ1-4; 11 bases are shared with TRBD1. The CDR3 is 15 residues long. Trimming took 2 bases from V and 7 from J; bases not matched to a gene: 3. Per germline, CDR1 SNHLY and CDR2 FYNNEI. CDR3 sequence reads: CASSERGTGGEKLFF. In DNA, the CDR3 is TGTGCCAGCAGTGAACGGGGGACAGGGGGTGAAAAACTGTTTTTT.

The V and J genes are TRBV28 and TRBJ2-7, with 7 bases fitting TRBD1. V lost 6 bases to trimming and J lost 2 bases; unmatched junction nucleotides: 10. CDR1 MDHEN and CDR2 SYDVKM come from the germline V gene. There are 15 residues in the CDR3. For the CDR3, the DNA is TGTGCCAGCAGCCCCCTAGGGGACAGAGCCTACGAGCAGTACTTC. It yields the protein CASSPLGDRAYEQYF.

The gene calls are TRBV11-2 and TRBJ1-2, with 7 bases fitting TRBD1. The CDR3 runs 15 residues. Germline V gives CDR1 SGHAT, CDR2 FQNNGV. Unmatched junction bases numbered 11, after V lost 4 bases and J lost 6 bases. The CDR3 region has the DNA TGTGCCAGCAGCTCCCTCAGACAGGGAAAGGATGGCTACACCTTC. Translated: CASSSLRQGKDGYTF.